The TCR beta chain described here comes from a study of chemoradiotherapy in HPV16-positive cancers. CDR3 length: 15 amino acids. V lost 6 bases to trimming and J lost 1 base, with 14 bases between them. The V gene's germline CDR1 is MNHEY and CDR2 SMNVEV (reference sequence). Sequenced by immunoSEQ multiplex PCR; TCRdb stores in-frame clones only, minus some. The data show some 70,000 clones, 85% to 90% seen once. This receptor was identified in a human donor with HPV-associated anogenital cancer. Specimen: blood, collected from a patient who underwent chemoradiotherapy. J is TRBJ2-3 and V is TRBV27; D possibly uses TRBD1 or TRBD2 (5 bases each). CDR3 nucleotides: TGTGCCAGCAGGATAGTCGGGGCTCGCACAGATACGCAGTATTTT. It is translated as CASRIVGARTDTQYF.